These 9 T cell receptor beta chains were sequenced from one sample in a study of control samples from healthy donors and cancer patients. The repertoire was sequenced with immunoSEQ multiplex PCR; TCRdb's copy has only in-frame clones and lacks some. Among 40,000 to 55,000 clones listed, nearly 95% were seen once. Sequencing used PBMCs. The receptors were gathered from a woman in her forties or fifties with head and neck cancer.

The chain links TRBV15 to TRBJ2-1; D remains ambiguous. This CDR3 is built from 15 residues. With 0 bases removed from V and 1 base from J, the gap between germline ends came to 7 bases. Germline V lookup: CDR1 LNHNV, CDR2 YYDKDF (reference sequence). CDR3 sequence (DNA): TGTGCCACCAGCAGAGACAGGTTTTCCTACAATGAGCAGTTCTTC. Residues: CATSRDRFSYNEQFF.

The chain employs TRBV5-4 and TRBJ1-1; weak D call: TRBD1 (6 bases). V was shortened by 0 bases and J by 4 bases, with 13 bases between the two germline ends. The CDR3 contains 15 residues. Germline CDR1 and CDR2: SGHNT and YYREEE (reference sequence). The CDR3 DNA is TGTGCCAGCAGCTTGGGAACAGGGAGGGGCACTGAAGCTTTCTTT. Protein sequence: CASSLGTGRGTEAFF.

This chain connects TRBV28 to TRBJ2-7; tentatively, D is TRBD2 (6 bases). The length of the CDR3 is 17 residues. CDR1 MDHEN and CDR2 SYDVKM come from the germline V gene. V was cut by 3 bases and J by 2 bases, with 20 bases left in between. The CDR3 bases are TGTGCCAGCAGTTTGGCCAGGGACTCTTTTAGCCCCTACGAGCAGTACTTC. Translation: CASSLARDSFSPYEQYF.

This clone was found a few times. The rearrangement uses TRBV20-1 and TRBJ1-5; a possible D gene is TRBD1 (5 bases). V was cut by 3 bases and J by 6 bases, with 12 bases left in between. Germline V gene lookup returns CDR1 DFQATT and CDR2 SNEGSKA (reference sequence). The CDR3 contains 13 residues. This CDR3 reads CSASTRDGQPQHF. CDR3 nucleotide sequence: TGCAGTGCTAGTACCAGGGACGGTCAGCCCCAGCATTTT.

This clone came up once. The chain joins TRBV5-1 to TRBJ2-3; tentative D call: TRBD1 (6 bases). Trimming removed 3 bases at V and 0 bases at J, with 11 bases between. The CDR3 consists of 15 residues. Germline CDR1 SGHRS, CDR2 YFSETQ. This chain's CDR3 is CASSSGQSSTDTQYF. The CDR3, as DNA: TGCGCCAGCAGCTCCGGACAGTCTAGCACAGATACGCAGTATTTT.

The rearrangement joins TRBV7-8 to TRBJ2-3; no clear D. The V end lost 2 bases, the J end lost 6 bases, and 6 bases lay between the germline ends. Germline loops: CDR1 SGHVS, CDR2 FQNEAQ. CDR3 size: 12 residues. CDR3 protein: CASSLKRDTQYF. The CDR3 DNA is TGTGCCAGCAGCTTAAAGAGGGATACGCAGTATTTT.

DNA for the CDR3: TGTGCCATCAGCCGTTTCCAGGGGTTGAACACTGAAGCTTTCTTT. Amino acid sequence: CAISRFQGLNTEAFF. The chain recombines TRBV10-3 with TRBJ1-1, with D perhaps matching TRBD1 (6 bases). This CDR3 is 15 amino acids long. Germline V gene data show CDR1 as ENHRY and CDR2 as SYGVKD. The V and J ends lost 6 bases and 0 bases respectively, with 14 bases between them.

The chain uses TRBV6-5 and TRBJ1-1, with D perhaps matching TRBD1 (6 bases). Trimming removed 2 bases at V and 4 bases at J, with 8 bases between. Germline V CDR1 and CDR2: MNHEY, SVGAGI. The CDR3 extends over 13 amino acids. The CDR3, as DNA: TGTGCCAGCAGTTACCAAGGGGGCACTGAAGCTTTCTTT. Protein: CASSYQGGTEAFF.

This rearrangement joins TRBV19 to TRBJ1-5, with TRBD1 as a possible D gene (6 bases). Germline lookup yields CDR1 LNHDA and CDR2 SQIVND (reference sequence). The CDR3 spans 18 residues. Trimming removed 3 bases at V and 2 bases at J, with 20 bases between. CDR3 DNA sequence: TGTGCCAGTAGTATGGAGGGGTCCCAGGGGTCACGCAATCAGCCCCAGCATTTT. Translation: CASSMEGSQGSRNQPQHF.